This TCR beta chain is from a study of beta chain features in type 1 diabetes. This clone was counted between two and nine times. Reverse transcription of all isolated RNA meant that expressed TCRB transcripts were sequenced. Profiled with immunoSEQ multiplex PCR; TCRdb holds only in-frame clones, not every one. Of under 900,000 clones in the sample, 15% to 20% were seen once. Germline CDR1 and CDR2: ENHRY and SYGVKD. The trim removed 6 bases at V and 2 bases at J, leaving 4 bases unmatched. The length of the CDR3 is 13 residues. Source material: naive CD4+ T cells from blood. The V gene is TRBV10-3, the J gene TRBJ2-7; 7 bases map to TRBD2. This clonotype originated in a woman aged 18-35 years in good health. CDR3 sequence reads: CAIRGDYPYEQYF. The CDR3 DNA follows: TGTGCCATCAGGGGGGACTACCCCTACGAGCAGTACTTC.